A single sample gave rise to the 10 T cell receptor beta chains below, sequenced in a study of cytomegalovirus exposure and HLA in healthy donors. Repertoires were generated with immunoSEQ multiplex PCR, while TCRdb's copy carries only in-frame clones and drops some. Here the sample spans 71,000 or so clones, around 94% being singletons. The source material was PBMCs. The source is a woman younger than 35 in good health and CMV-seronegative.

This chain joins TRBV2 and TRBJ2-3; D not certain. The germline CDR1 and CDR2 sequences are SNHLY and FYNNEI. This CDR3 has 12 residues. Trimming stripped 5 bases from V and 0 bases from J, with 3 bases between. The CDR3 DNA reads as TGTGCCAGCAGTATAAGCACAGATACGCAGTATTTT. This translates into CASSISTDTQYF.

The sample holds a few counts of this clone. This chain joins TRBV5-1 and TRBJ1-1; no definite D call. Trimming pared 5 bases from V and 1 base from J, leaving 9 bases between. This CDR3 contains 13 residues. The germline V gene encodes CDR1 SGHRS and CDR2 YFSETQ. Written as DNA, the CDR3 is TGCGCCAGCAGGTTGCGGGGGAACACTGAAGCTTTCTTT. Its translation: CASRLRGNTEAFF.

This rearrangement joins TRBV9 to TRBJ1-1, with D tentatively TRBD1 (6 bases). CDR3 length: 13 amino acids. Germline V CDR1 and CDR2: SGDLS, YYNGEE. Trimming cost V 3 bases and J 1 base, with 7 bases left between them. CDR3 sequence: CASSAQGNTEAFF. DNA for the CDR3: TGTGCCAGCAGCGCACAGGGGAACACTGAAGCTTTCTTT. Full variable domain (rest looked up from reference TRBV9 and TRBJ1-1): DSGVTQTPKHLITATGQRVTLRCSPRSGDLSVYWYQQSLDQGLQFLIQYYNGEERAKGNILERFSAQQFPDLHSELNLSSLELGDSALYFCASSAQGNTEAFFGQGTRLTVV.

The genes are TRBV7-8 and TRBJ1-4; TRBD1 might be the D (5 bases). Between the trimmed V and J ends, which lost 1 base and 7 bases, there was a span of 22 bases. Germline CDR1 and CDR2: SGHVS and FQNEAQ. The CDR3 extends over 18 amino acids. The CDR3: CASSLGIPFGGVGEKLFF. The CDR3 bases are TGTGCCAGCAGCTTAGGTATCCCGTTCGGGGGAGTAGGTGAAAAACTGTTTTTT.

This rearrangement joins TRBV7-6 to TRBJ1-1, with 10 bases identical to TRBD1. The CDR3 loop spans 15 amino acids. Germline-derived CDR1 and CDR2 are SGHVS and FNYEAQ. V was clipped by 1 base and J by 5 bases; unmatched bases: 4. This chain's CDR3 is CASSLGGQGETEAFF. CDR3 in DNA: TGTGCCAGCAGCTTAGGCGGACAGGGGGAAACTGAAGCTTTCTTT.

V gene TRBV10-3 combines with J gene TRBJ2-5; D perhaps matches TRBD2 (6 bases). Deletions cut 6 bases from V and 1 base from J, with 15 bases between. The CDR3 sequence is 15 residues long. In germline, CDR1 is ENHRY, CDR2 SYGVKD. The CDR3 loop is CAIREGQAFQETQYF. In DNA form, the CDR3 reads TGTGCCATCAGGGAGGGGCAGGCTTTCCAAGAGACCCAGTACTTC.

The chain carries TRBV30 and TRBJ2-7, with 7 bases identical to TRBD1. The CDR3 spans 13 residues. Germline CDR1 reads GTSNPN; CDR2 reads SVGIG (reference sequence). V lost 3 bases and J lost 3; bases outside the gene matches: 5. The CDR3 DNA reads TGTGCCTGGAGACGGCAGGGGGACTACGAGCAGTACTTC. Amino acids: CAWRRQGDYEQYF.

The chain links TRBV7-9 to TRBJ1-1; 7 bases line up with TRBD1. The germline V gene encodes CDR1 SEHNR and CDR2 FQNEAQ (reference sequence). The CDR3 is made up of 15 amino acids. Trimming removed 0 bases from V and 4 bases from J; junction bases left unmatched: 5. The CDR3 coding sequence is TGTGCCAGCAGCTTAGCCATGACAGGGCCCACTGAAGCTTTCTTT. It is translated as CASSLAMTGPTEAFF.

This clone was counted a single time. The chain uses TRBV11-3 and TRBJ2-7; TRBD1 aligns across 8 bases. V shed 5 bases, J shed 2 bases, and the junction held 5 bases outside the gene matches. Looked up from germline, CDR1 is SGHNT and CDR2 is YENEEA. The CDR3 runs to 14 residues. CDR3 protein: CASSLRDRTYEQYF. CDR3 sequence (DNA): TGTGCCAGCAGCCTGCGGGACAGGACCTACGAGCAGTACTTC.

The genes are TRBV2 and TRBJ2-7, with 7 positions matching TRBD2. This CDR3 spans 15 amino acids. The germline gives CDR1 SNHLY, CDR2 FYNNEI. The V and J ends lost 10 bases and 0 bases, in that order; junction bases with no gene match: 12. The CDR3 here is CAIIDSGGNSYEQYF. Here the CDR3 DNA reads TGTGCCATCATAGATTCGGGGGGAAACTCCTACGAGCAGTACTTC. Based on the CDR3 plus reference TRBV2 and TRBJ2-7, the full variable domain is EPEVTQTPSHQVTQMGQEVILRCVPISNHLYFYWYRQILGQKVEFLVSFYNNEISEKSEIFDDQFSVERPDGSNFTLKIRSTKLEDSAMYFCAIIDSGGNSYEQYFGPGTRLTVT.